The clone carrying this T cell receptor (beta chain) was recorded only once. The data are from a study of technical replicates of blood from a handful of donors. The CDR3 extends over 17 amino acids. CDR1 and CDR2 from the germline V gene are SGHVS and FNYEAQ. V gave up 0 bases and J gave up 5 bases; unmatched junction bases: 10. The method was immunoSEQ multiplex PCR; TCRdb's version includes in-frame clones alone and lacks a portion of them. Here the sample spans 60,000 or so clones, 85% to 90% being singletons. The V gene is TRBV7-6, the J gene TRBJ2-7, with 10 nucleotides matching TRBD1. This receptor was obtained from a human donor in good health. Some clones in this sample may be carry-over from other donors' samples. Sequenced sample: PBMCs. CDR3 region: CASSLAGQGSIGHEQYF. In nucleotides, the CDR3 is TGTGCCAGCAGCTTAGCGGGACAGGGGTCCATAGGCCACGAGCAGTACTTC.